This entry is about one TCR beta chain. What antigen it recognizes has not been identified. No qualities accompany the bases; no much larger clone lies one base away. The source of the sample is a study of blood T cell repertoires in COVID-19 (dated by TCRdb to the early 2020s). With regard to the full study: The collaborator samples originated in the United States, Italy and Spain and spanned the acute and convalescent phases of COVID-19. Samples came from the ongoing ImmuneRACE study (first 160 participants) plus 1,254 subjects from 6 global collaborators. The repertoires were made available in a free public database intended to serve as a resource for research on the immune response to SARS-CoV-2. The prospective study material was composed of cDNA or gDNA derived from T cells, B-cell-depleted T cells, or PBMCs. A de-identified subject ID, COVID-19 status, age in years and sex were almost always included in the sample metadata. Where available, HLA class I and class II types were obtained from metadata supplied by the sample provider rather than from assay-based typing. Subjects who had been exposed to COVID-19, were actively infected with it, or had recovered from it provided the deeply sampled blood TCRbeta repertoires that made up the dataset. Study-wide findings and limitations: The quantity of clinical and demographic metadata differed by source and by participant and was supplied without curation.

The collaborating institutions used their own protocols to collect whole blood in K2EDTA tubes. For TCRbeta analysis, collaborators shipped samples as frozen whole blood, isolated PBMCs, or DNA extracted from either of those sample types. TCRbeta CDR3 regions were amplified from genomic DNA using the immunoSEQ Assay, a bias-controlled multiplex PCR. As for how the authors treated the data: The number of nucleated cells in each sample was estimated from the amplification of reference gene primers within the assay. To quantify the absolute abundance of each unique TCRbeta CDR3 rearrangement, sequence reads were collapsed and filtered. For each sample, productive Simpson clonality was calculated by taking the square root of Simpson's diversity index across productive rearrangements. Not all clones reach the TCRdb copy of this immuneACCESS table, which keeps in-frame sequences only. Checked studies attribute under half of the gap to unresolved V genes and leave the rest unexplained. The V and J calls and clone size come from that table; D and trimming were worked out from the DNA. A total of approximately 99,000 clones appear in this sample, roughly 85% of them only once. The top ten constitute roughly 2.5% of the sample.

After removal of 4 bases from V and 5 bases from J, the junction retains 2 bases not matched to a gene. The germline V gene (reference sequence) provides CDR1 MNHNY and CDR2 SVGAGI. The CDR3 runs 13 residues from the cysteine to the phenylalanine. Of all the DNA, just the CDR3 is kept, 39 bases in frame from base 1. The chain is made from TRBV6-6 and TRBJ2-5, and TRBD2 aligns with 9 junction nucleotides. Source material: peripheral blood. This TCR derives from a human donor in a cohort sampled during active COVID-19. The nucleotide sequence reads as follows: TGTGCCAGCAGTTGGGCGGGAGGGGAGACCCAGTACTTC. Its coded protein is CASSWAGGETQYF.